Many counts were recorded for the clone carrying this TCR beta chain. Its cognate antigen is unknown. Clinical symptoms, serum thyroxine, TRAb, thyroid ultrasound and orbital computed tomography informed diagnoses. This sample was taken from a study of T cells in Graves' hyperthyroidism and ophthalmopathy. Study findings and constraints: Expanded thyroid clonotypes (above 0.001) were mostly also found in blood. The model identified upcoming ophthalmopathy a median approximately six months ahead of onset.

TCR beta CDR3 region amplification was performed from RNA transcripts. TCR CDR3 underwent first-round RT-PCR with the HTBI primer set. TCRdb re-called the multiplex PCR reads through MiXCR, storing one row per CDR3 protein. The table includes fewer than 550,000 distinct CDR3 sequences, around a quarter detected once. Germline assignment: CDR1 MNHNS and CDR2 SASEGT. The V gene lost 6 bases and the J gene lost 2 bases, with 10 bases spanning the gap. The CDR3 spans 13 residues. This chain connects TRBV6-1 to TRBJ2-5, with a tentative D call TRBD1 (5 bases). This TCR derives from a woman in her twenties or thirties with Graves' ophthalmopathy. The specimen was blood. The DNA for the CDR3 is TGTGCCAGCAGGGACACCGCGCAAGAGACCCAGTACTTC. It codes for CASRDTAQETQYF.